The T cell receptor (beta chain) described here comes from a study of cytomegalovirus exposure and HLA in healthy donors. The CDR3 extends over 15 amino acids. CDR1 and CDR2 (germline): LNHDA, SQIVND (reference sequence). The V end was cut by 3 bases, the J end by 2 bases, with 14 bases between. The PCR made use of 60 Vbeta and 13 Jbeta primers. Clones were read by immunoSEQ multiplex PCR, and TCRdb kept only the in-frame ones, dropping some. The repertoire holds about 130,000 clones, over 65% seen once, with 20% in the top ten. The chain is built from TRBV19 and TRBJ2-7; TRBD2 might be the D (6 bases). Specimen: PBMCs. The sequence derives from a man between 18 and 35 years old in good health and CMV-seropositive. CDR3 loop: CASSMGTEGTYEQYF. CDR3 bases: TGTGCCAGTAGTATGGGGACTGAGGGAACCTACGAGCAGTACTTC.